The clone carrying this T cell receptor (beta chain) was observed a handful of times. Antigen specificity is unknown. J lost 5 bases, V lost 3 bases, and 3 bases had no gene match. Germline V gene sequence: CDR1 SGDLS, CDR2 YYNGEE. The CDR3 extends over 13 amino acids. The data derive from a study of PD-1 blockade in classical Hodgkin lymphoma. On the study more broadly: Nivolumab dosing for patients was 3 mg/kg, administered intravenously every 2 weeks. Study-wide results and limits: A significant rise in TCR diversity was seen by C4D1 for CD4+ cells but not for CD8+ cells. For complete responders, baseline diversity was comparable to that of newly diagnosed patients.

With no exception, relapse followed autologous stem cell transplantation in all patients, and brentuximab vedotin exposure varied. Assay used: immunoSEQ multiplex PCR; TCRdb lists only in-frame clones, some missing. Found here are about 97,000 clones, over 80% of them singletons; the top ten hold 10% to 15%. The sequence came from a human donor with classical Hodgkin lymphoma. This chain uses TRBV9 with TRBJ2-7; TRBD2 matches at 9 bases. This sample comprised peripheral blood mononuclear cells (PBMCs), obtained at baseline. The CDR3 is CASSALAGNEQYF. For the CDR3, the DNA is TGTGCCAGCAGCGCTCTAGCGGGAAACGAGCAGTACTTC.